This TCR beta chain was retrieved from a study of long-term antiretroviral therapy in people with HIV. With regard to this clone: The antigen remains undetermined.

The CDR3 is 13 amino acids. Trimming took off 3 bases at V and 8 bases at J, with 11 bases between the two ends. Germline V gene lookup returns CDR1 SGHTA and CDR2 FQGTGA. Each donor had at least one pre-ART and at least two post-ART PBMC samples. Findings of the study overall: HIV repertoires spanned narrower CDR3 length ranges than controls.

Researchers ran immunoSEQ v3.0 at survey level. Data came from immunoSEQ multiplex PCR; TCRdb stores just in-frame clones and leaves some out. The table lists roughly 23,000 clones, 84% of them singletons, with about 4.4% in the top ten. The J gene is TRBJ2-4, the V gene TRBV7-3; possibly TRBD2 for D (6 bases). The sample in question was unsorted PBMCs, obtained 5.9 years after starting antiretroviral therapy. The clonotype comes from a young man with HIV. For the CDR3, the DNA is TGTGCCAGCAGCTTGGGGGGACTGGACATTCAGTACTTC. Amino acid sequence: CASSLGGLDIQYF.